The next 25 T cell receptor beta chains were all read from a single sample in a study of graft-versus-host responses after intestinal transplantation. Method: immunoSEQ multiplex PCR; TCRdb's copy keeps in-frame clones and lacks some. The table has 130,000 or so clones, just over 90% seen once. What these receptors recognize is not known. Material: unstimulated CD4+ T cells sorted from spleen or lymph node cells, obtained before intestinal transplant. All receptors come from a human donor who received an intestinal transplant.

The chain has TRBV18 and TRBJ1-2; D is perhaps TRBD1 (5 bases). The CDR3 totals 13 residues. The V gene lost 4 bases and the J gene lost 2 bases, with 8 bases spanning the gap. Germline V gene data show CDR1 as KGHSH and CDR2 as LQKENI. The CDR3 here is CASSLGVNYGYTF. The CDR3 DNA reads TGTGCCAGCTCACTAGGGGTCAACTATGGCTACACCTTC.

This clone has only one observation. The chain combines TRBV5-1 with TRBJ2-2; D perhaps matches TRBD1 (5 bases). Trimming stripped 0 bases from V and 1 base from J, with 13 bases between. This CDR3 is 17 amino acids long. The germline V gene encodes CDR1 SGHRS and CDR2 YFSETQ. The CDR3 reads CASSLVLDILNTGELFF. The CDR3 region has the DNA TGCGCCAGCAGCTTGGTCCTGGACATCCTGAACACCGGGGAGCTGTTTTTT.

The chain employs TRBV5-4 and TRBJ2-7; 11 bases fit TRBD1. V shed 4 bases, J shed 7 bases, and the junction held 4 bases outside the gene matches. CDR3 size: 13 residues. The germline V gene encodes CDR1 SGHNT and CDR2 YYREEE (reference sequence). CDR3 DNA: TGTGCCAGCAGCCGGACAGGGGGCAGGGAGCAGTACTTC. Encoded protein: CASSRTGGREQYF.

V gene TRBV30 combines with J gene TRBJ1-3; no firm D call. Germline V gene data show CDR1 as GTSNPN and CDR2 as SVGIG (reference sequence). V was pared by 3 bases and J by 0 bases, with 3 bases between. The CDR3 length is 12 residues. For the CDR3, the DNA is TGTGCCTGGAGCTACTCTGGAAACACCATATATTTT. Translating gives CAWSYSGNTIYF.

V and J are TRBV2 and TRBJ1-5, with a tentative D call TRBD1 (5 bases). The ends were cut back, 7 bases at V and 3 bases at J, with 16 bases in the middle. The CDR3 sequence is 15 residues long. Looked up from germline, CDR1 is SNHLY and CDR2 is FYNNEI. The CDR3 here is CASMAGQGYNQPQHF. CDR3 in DNA: TGTGCCAGCATGGCCGGGCAGGGTTACAATCAGCCCCAGCATTTT.

The chain is built from TRBV6-1 and TRBJ1-6; perhaps TRBD1 as D (5 bases). CDR3 length: 14 amino acids. Germline V CDR1 and CDR2: MNHNS, SASEGT. Deletions cut 5 bases from V and 6 bases from J, with 11 bases between. CDR3 amino acids: CASSRDRINSPLHF. The CDR3 DNA reads TGTGCCAGCAGTCGCGACAGAATTAATTCACCCCTCCACTTT.

CDR3 bases: TGCGCCAGCAGCCCGGCGCGGGAGGGGACTGAAGCTTTCTTT. It codes for CASSPAREGTEAFF. The chain links TRBV4-1 to TRBJ1-1, with D possibly matching TRBD1 (5 bases). Trimming took off 4 bases at V and 5 bases at J, with 14 bases between the two ends. Germline values: CDR1 MGHRA, CDR2 YSYEKL. The CDR3 contains 14 residues.

The chain recombines TRBV6-1 with TRBJ1-6; a possible D gene is TRBD1 (5 bases). This CDR3 is 13 amino acids long. Germline V lookup: CDR1 MNHNS, CDR2 SASEGT. Deletions cut 7 bases from V and 8 bases from J, with 12 bases between. The CDR3 here is CASKNGDHSPLHF. CDR3 sequence (DNA): TGTGCCAGCAAGAACGGGGACCATTCACCCCTCCACTTT.

The chain has TRBV11-2 and TRBJ2-7, with D unclear. V lost 1 base and J lost 5, with 9 bases in between. CDR3 length equals 13 residues. Germline loops: CDR1 SGHAT, CDR2 FQNNGV. The CDR3 nucleotides read TGTGCCAGCAGCTTAGGGGTGGCCAACGAGCAGTACTTC. Its protein product is CASSLGVANEQYF.

This chain uses TRBV6-5 with TRBJ2-7; 10 bases fit TRBD1. The length of the CDR3 is 14 residues. From germline, CDR1 is MNHEY and CDR2 SVGAGI. V trimming: 5 bases; J trimming: 4 bases; junction bases outside the gene matches: 5. CDR3 sequence reads: CASSGDRGLYEQYF. The DNA of the CDR3 is TGTGCCAGCAGTGGGGACAGGGGACTGTACGAGCAGTACTTC.

The table lists this clone with a count of one. The CDR3 DNA reads TGTGCCAGCTCACCAGAAGGGGCCAAAAACATTCAGTACTTC. Its translation is CASSPEGAKNIQYF. This sequence joins TRBV18 and TRBJ2-4; D is uncertain. Germline CDR1 and CDR2: KGHSH and LQKENI. This CDR3 is built from 14 residues. V lost 2 bases, J lost 1 base, and 6 bases lay in between. The whole variable domain, remainder taken from reference TRBV18 and TRBJ2-4, is NAGVMQNPRHLVRRRGQEARLRCSPMKGHSHVYWYRQLPEEGLKFMVYLQKENIIDESGMPKERFSAEFPKEGPSILRIQQVVRGDSAAYFCASSPEGAKNIQYFGAGTRLSVL.

The genes are TRBV18 and TRBJ1-6; TRBD1 might be the D (6 bases). Per the germline V gene, CDR1 is KGHSH and CDR2 is LQKENI. Trimming shortened V by 2 bases and J by 9 bases, and 17 bases separated the two germline ends. The CDR3 length is 16 residues. The CDR3 reads CASSPTRGGEGSPLHF. CDR3 nucleotide sequence: TGTGCCAGCTCACCAACGAGGGGGGGCGAGGGTTCACCCCTCCACTTT.

In regard to this clone: The junction does not match germline at one end; this may be a read error. The J gene is TRBJ2-7, the V gene TRBV5-1; 7 bases are a match to TRBD1. Germline loops: CDR1 SGHRS, CDR2 YFSETQ. The CDR3 length is 14 residues. The CDR3 DNA reads as TGCGCCAGCAGCAGGGACAGCCTCGCTTACGCGCAGTACTTC. This translates into CASSRDSLAYAQYF.

The rearrangement links TRBV7-3 to TRBJ2-1; D is undetermined. The CDR3 has 13 amino acids. V was trimmed by 1 base and J by 5 bases, leaving 6 bases between them. CDR1 SGHTA and CDR2 FQGTGA come from the germline V gene. In nucleotides, the CDR3 is TGTGCCAGCAGCTTAAAAGATAACAATGAGCAGTTCTTC. This translates into CASSLKDNNEQFF. The full variable domain, its missing parts supplied by reference TRBV7-3 and TRBJ2-1, is GAGVSQTPSNKVTEKGKYVELRCDPISGHTALYWYRQSLGQGPEFLIYFQGTGAADDSGLPNDRFFAVRPEGSVSTLKIQRTERGDSAVYLCASSLKDNNEQFFGPGTRLTVL.

The chain links TRBV29-1 to TRBJ1-4; D not certain. Germline CDR1 SQVTM, CDR2 ANQGSEA. Trimming removed 7 bases from V and 4 bases from J, with 13 bases in between. The CDR3 extends over 13 amino acids. CDR3 bases: TGCAGCGCCTCCCGCGGCCTTAATGAAAAACTGTTTTTT. This gives the protein CSASRGLNEKLFF.

This chain connects TRBV5-6 to TRBJ1-2; weak D call: TRBD1 (5 bases). The CDR3 has 14 residues. The germline V and J ends were trimmed by 4 bases and 1 base, with 11 bases remaining between them. Germline V lookup: CDR1 SGHDT, CDR2 YYEEEE. In nucleotides, the CDR3 is TGTGCCAGCAGCCCTCCCGACAGTAACTATGGCTACACCTTC. This sequence encodes CASSPPDSNYGYTF. The whole variable domain, filled in from reference TRBV5-6 and TRBJ1-2, reads DAGVTQSPTHLIKTRGQQVTLRCSPKSGHDTVSWYQQALGQGPQFIFQYYEEEERQRGNFPDRFSGHQFPNYSSELNVNALLLGDSALYLCASSPPDSNYGYTFGSGTRLTVV.

The sample holds one count of this clone. The rearrangement links TRBV27 to TRBJ2-7; D uncertain. V dropped 5 bases and J dropped 6 bases, with 17 bases sitting between them. This CDR3 has 14 amino acids. Germline values: CDR1 MNHEY, CDR2 SMNVEV (reference sequence). Written as DNA, the CDR3 is TGTGCCAGCAGTCTAACACGGACGGCTCTCGAGCAGTACTTC. It yields the protein CASSLTRTALEQYF.

V is TRBV5-1 and J is TRBJ2-1, with D possibly matching TRBD1 (6 bases). The CDR3 spans 14 residues. Germline V gene sequence: CDR1 SGHRS, CDR2 YFSETQ. The V end was cut by 1 base, the J end by 8 bases, with 13 bases between. CDR3 protein: CASSLQGQGHEQFF. In DNA form, the CDR3 reads TGCGCCAGCAGCTTGCAGGGGCAGGGCCATGAGCAGTTCTTC. The entire variable domain, with the rest obtained from reference TRBV5-1 and TRBJ2-1, is as follows: KAGVTQTPRYLIKTRGQQVTLSCSPISGHRSVSWYQQTPGQGLQFLFEYFSETQRNKGNFPGRFSGRQFSNSRSEMNVSTLELGDSALYLCASSLQGQGHEQFFGPGTRLTVL.

The J gene is TRBJ1-5, the V gene TRBV7-2; perhaps TRBD1 as D (6 bases). The CDR3 sequence is 15 residues long. The germline V and J ends were trimmed by 2 bases and 7 bases, with 15 bases remaining between them. Germline CDR1 SGHTA, CDR2 FQGNSA. The CDR3 DNA reads as TGTGCCAGCAGCTTACAGAACTTGGGGGCACAGCCCCAGCATTTT. Translation gives CASSLQNLGAQPQHF.

V is TRBV7-6 and J is TRBJ2-3, with TRBD2 identical over 12 bases. Germline CDR1 SGHVS, CDR2 FNYEAQ. After removal of 1 base from V and 5 bases from J, the junction contained 7 bases not matched to a gene. The CDR3 is 17 amino acids. The CDR3 DNA follows: TGTGCCAGCAGCTTAGTCCCCCCGACTAGCGGGGGAGATACGCAGTATTTT. The encoded protein is CASSLVPPTSGGDTQYF.

The J gene is TRBJ2-3, the V gene TRBV12-5; 8 bases align to TRBD1. Germline trimming cut 0 bases from V and 3 bases from J; bases unmatched to any gene: 14. CDR1 and CDR2 from the germline V gene are LGHNT and FRNRAP. CDR3 size: 19 residues. DNA for the CDR3: TGTGCTAGTGGTTTGGTACTGACCGCCCAGGGGGCCGGGACAGATACGCAGTATTTT. The encoded protein is CASGLVLTAQGAGTDTQYF.

Only one count was recorded for this clone. V usage is TRBV6-5 and J usage is TRBJ2-7; a weak D match, TRBD1 (6 bases). CDR1 MNHEY and CDR2 SVGAGI come from the germline V gene. This CDR3 is built from 15 residues. Trimming cost V 2 bases and J 1 base, with 12 bases left between them. Here the CDR3 reads CASSYGQGQSYEQYF. Written as DNA, the CDR3 is TGTGCCAGCAGTTACGGCCAGGGACAATCCTACGAGCAGTACTTC.

This sequence joins TRBV5-4 and TRBJ2-5; 9 nucleotides match TRBD2. Germline CDR1 and CDR2: SGHNT and YYREEE (reference sequence). The J segment lost 5 bases and the V segment lost 2 bases, leaving 10 bases of the junction unmatched. The CDR3 covers 16 residues. CDR3 sequence (DNA): TGTGCCAGCAGCTTCGGGCTAGCGGGGTTTGAGGAGACCCAGTACTTC. Translation: CASSFGLAGFEETQYF.

The rearrangement uses TRBV14 and TRBJ2-7; D gene uncertain. Germline-derived CDR1 and CDR2 are SGHDN and FVKESK. The ends were cut back, 3 bases at V and 2 bases at J, with 5 bases in the middle. The CDR3 runs to 12 residues. The CDR3 DNA reads TGTGCCAGCAGCCATGGCACCTACGAGCAGTACTTC. This translates into CASSHGTYEQYF.

CDR3 nucleotide sequence: TGCGCCAGCAGCGGAGGGCATATAAACAATGAGCAGTTCTTC. Its translation is CASSGGHINNEQFF. V gene TRBV4-1 combines with J gene TRBJ2-1; TRBD2 might be the D (6 bases). Germline V gene lookup returns CDR1 MGHRA and CDR2 YSYEKL. Trimming removed 5 bases at V and 5 bases at J, with 13 bases between. This CDR3 has 14 residues.